This TCR beta chain was sequenced in a study of multiple sclerosis patients with progressive multifocal leukoencephalopathy. Generated by immunoSEQ multiplex PCR, the TCRdb table keeps only in-frame clones and is missing some. The table records 20,000 to 30,000 clones, approximately 89% of them present only once. The time point was: more than ten months of natalizumab therapy. The clonotype was recovered from a man aged 25 to 45 with multiple sclerosis. Here the sequenced sample was PBMCs, taken from a patient treated with natalizumab.

The CDR3 reads CASSYSHQGLIGELFF. CDR3 nucleotides: TGTGCCAGCAGTTACTCGCACCAGGGGTTGATCGGGGAGCTGTTTTTT. The chain employs TRBV6-8 and TRBJ2-2, with D perhaps matching TRBD1 (6 bases). This CDR3 has 16 amino acids. V lost 0 bases and J 7 bases, leaving 15 bases between the germline ends. Germline V lookup: CDR1 MNHGY, CDR2 SAAAGT.